Shown below are 24 T cell receptor beta chains from a single sample sequenced in a study of HIV-infected children after antiretroviral therapy interruption. Unique molecular identifiers were included in an RNA-based 3' RACE TCR library. A single record per CDR3 protein comes from TCRdb applying MiXCR to the 3' RACE reads. The data contain about 46,000 distinct CDR3 sequences, about 4.3% of them seen just once; the ten biggest clones take up over 0.65%. Stated treatment: PENTA 11 planned treatment interruption arm or continuous ART arm. Here the sequenced sample was CD45RA+ CD4+ T cells from PBMCs, pooled from several time points, taken from a donor given antiretroviral therapy, either interrupted or continuous. Subset noted: naive CD4+ CD45RA+ CD45RO- T cells. The receptors stem from a pool of human donors with HIV.

Many counts were recorded for this clonotype. V gene TRBV11-3 combines with J gene TRBJ1-1; unclear D gene. V was cut by 2 bases and J by 1 base, with 11 bases left in between. CDR3 size: 15 residues. CDR1 SGHNT and CDR2 YENEEA come from the germline V gene. CDR3 loop: CASSLSPGTNTEAFF. The CDR3 DNA sequence: TGTGCCAGCAGCTTATCACCGGGCACGAACACTGAAGCTTTCTTT.

This clonotype was seen repeatedly, ten times or more. The rearrangement uses TRBV25-1 and TRBJ2-1; weak D call: TRBD2 (5 bases). The germline V and J ends were trimmed by 6 bases and 6 bases, with 15 bases remaining between them. Per the germline V gene, CDR1 is MGHDK and CDR2 is SYGVNS. The CDR3 length is 14 residues. In DNA form, the CDR3 reads TGTGCCAGCAGGGATACGGGAAGGAGCAATGAGCAGTTCTTC. This translates into CASRDTGRSNEQFF.

This sequence joins TRBV4-1 and TRBJ1-6; weak D call: TRBD1 (6 bases). Germline V lookup: CDR1 MGHRA, CDR2 YSYEKL. V shed 6 bases and J shed 7 bases, with 10 bases lying between them. The CDR3 consists of 13 residues. CDR3 sequence (DNA): TGCGCCAGCAGTCGCACAGGGAATTCACCCCTCCACTTT. It specifies CASSRTGNSPLHF.

This chain connects TRBV3-1 to TRBJ2-1; D is unclear. Germline V lookup: CDR1 LGHDT, CDR2 YNNKEL (reference sequence). CDR3 length: 14 amino acids. V was shortened by 4 bases and J by 5 bases, with 12 bases between the two germline ends. The CDR3 sequence is CASSLSWEDNEQFF. For the CDR3, the DNA is TGTGCCAGCAGCCTTAGTTGGGAAGACAATGAGCAGTTCTTC.

By frequency in the sample, this clonotype is medium-sized (0.01 to 0.1%). J is TRBJ1-6 and V is TRBV2, with TRBD1 as a possible D gene (6 bases). V was cut by 6 bases and J by 9 bases, with 15 bases left in between. The CDR3 totals 14 residues. The germline CDR1 and CDR2 sequences are SNHLY and FYNNEI. For the CDR3, the DNA is TGTGCCAGCAGCCGGGACACAGACGGTTCACCCCTCCACTTT. As protein: CASSRDTDGSPLHF.

Only a few counts were recorded for this clonotype. The gene calls are TRBV20-1 and TRBJ2-1, with 12 bases fitting TRBD2. The germline V gene has CDR1 DFQATT and CDR2 SNEGSKA (reference sequence). V gave up 6 bases and J gave up 1 base; unmatched junction bases: 10. The CDR3 totals 17 residues. CDR3 coding DNA: TGCAGTGCCCGCCGGGCTAGCGGGGGGGGATCCTACAATGAGCAGTTCTTC. Its translation is CSARRASGGGSYNEQFF.

This clonotype was found a few times. This chain uses TRBV27 with TRBJ2-1; D might be TRBD2 (7 bases). The CDR3 runs to 15 residues. Per germline, CDR1 MNHEY and CDR2 SMNVEV (reference sequence). Trimming cost V 3 bases and J 2 bases, with 11 bases left between them. DNA for the CDR3: TGTGCCAGCAGTTTCCCGGGGGGCACCTACAATGAGCAGTTCTTC. Amino acid sequence: CASSFPGGTYNEQFF.

There are many counts of this clonotype. The chain uses TRBV2 and TRBJ2-5; 9 bases align to TRBD2. V was clipped by 7 bases and J by 5 bases; unmatched bases: 5. The CDR3 totals 13 residues. CDR1 and CDR2 (germline): SNHLY, FYNNEI. As DNA, the CDR3 is TGTGCCAGCAAGCGGGGGGCGTTGGAGACCCAGTACTTC. Its protein is CASKRGALETQYF.

Many counts were recorded for this clonotype. The chain links TRBV20-1 to TRBJ2-5, with a tentative D call TRBD1 (6 bases). Germline V gene lookup returns CDR1 DFQATT and CDR2 SNEGSKA (reference sequence). Trimming cost V 1 base and J 0 bases, with 15 bases left between them. The CDR3 runs to 16 residues. CDR3 bases: TGCAGTGCTAGAGGCCTTGGGGGCCCGTACCAAGAGACCCAGTACTTC. Translation: CSARGLGGPYQETQYF.

At least ten counts were recorded for this clonotype. CDR3 residues: CASSLGDTTGQETQYF. The CDR3 DNA is TGCGCCAGCAGCTTGGGTGATACGACAGGTCAAGAGACCCAGTACTTC. The gene calls are TRBV5-1 and TRBJ2-5; TRBD1 is a possible D gene (6 bases). V shed 0 bases and J shed 2 bases, with 14 bases lying between them. Germline assignment: CDR1 SGHRS and CDR2 YFSETQ. The CDR3 has 16 residues.

The genes are TRBV7-2 and TRBJ2-4; 7 bases align to TRBD1. This CDR3 has 13 amino acids. Germline trimming cut 6 bases from V and 6 bases from J; bases unmatched to any gene: 5. Germline loops: CDR1 SGHTA, CDR2 FQGNSA. The CDR3 loop reads CASRRTGGNIQYF. CDR3 sequence (DNA): TGTGCCAGCAGAAGGACAGGAGGAAACATTCAGTACTTC.

At least ten counts were recorded for this clonotype. The V gene is TRBV20-1, the J gene TRBJ2-1, with 11 bases identical to TRBD2. With 6 bases clipped from V and 9 bases from J, the junction kept 16 bases outside the gene matches. CDR3 length: 16 residues. Germline-derived CDR1 and CDR2 are DFQATT and SNEGSKA (reference sequence). CDR3 amino acids: CSAFDTSGGGNGEQFF. In DNA, the CDR3 is TGCAGTGCATTCGATACTAGCGGGGGCGGGAACGGTGAGCAGTTCTTC.

The chain couples TRBV29-1 to TRBJ1-4; D call uncertain. The V end lost 3 bases, the J end lost 8 bases, and 10 bases lay between the germline ends. The CDR3 is made up of 12 amino acids. The germline CDR1 and CDR2 sequences are SQVTM and ANQGSEA. CDR3 sequence reads: CSVDPGWEKLFF. The CDR3 DNA sequence: TGCAGCGTTGACCCAGGATGGGAAAAACTGTTTTTT.

A few counts support this clonotype. This rearrangement joins TRBV7-2 to TRBJ2-7, with 7 bases aligning to TRBD2. The CDR3 has 15 amino acids. The germline CDR1 and CDR2 sequences are SGHTA and FQGNSA. The ends lost 5 bases at V and 4 bases at J; junction bases unmatched: 11. The CDR3 sequence is CASSQMGGSGYEQYF. CDR3 nucleotide sequence: TGTGCCAGCAGCCAAATGGGGGGGTCGGGATACGAGCAGTACTTC.

This clonotype has at least ten counts. The chain uses TRBV5-1 and TRBJ2-7, with D hard to call. Trimming shortened V by 2 bases and J by 6 bases, and 9 bases separated the two germline ends. CDR1 SGHRS and CDR2 YFSETQ come from the germline V gene. This CDR3 has 12 amino acids. The CDR3 region is CASSFPEREQYF. In nucleotides, the CDR3 is TGCGCCAGCAGCTTTCCCGAACGCGAGCAGTACTTC.

This clonotype was picked up many times. The V gene is TRBV11-2, the J gene TRBJ2-1; 10 bases line up with TRBD2. Looked up from germline, CDR1 is SGHAT and CDR2 is FQNNGV. CDR3 length: 17 residues. V lost 0 bases and J lost 4; bases outside the gene matches: 6. The CDR3 coding sequence is TGTGCCAGCAGCTTAGAACTAGCGGGACTCTTTTACAATGAGCAGTTCTTC. Translating it yields CASSLELAGLFYNEQFF.

CDR3 sequence: CASSQVPGANTEAFF. CDR3 sequence (DNA): TGTGCCAGCAGCCAAGTGCCGGGGGCAAACACTGAAGCTTTCTTT. This chain uses TRBV14 with TRBJ1-1, with D possibly TRBD1 on 6 matching bases. Germline assignment: CDR1 SGHDN and CDR2 FVKESK. This CDR3 contains 15 residues. V lost 1 base to trimming and J lost 2 bases, with 11 bases between them.

This clonotype has a count of ten or more. The chain couples TRBV12-3 or TRBV12-4 to TRBJ2-7, with no clear D. The CDR3 covers 12 residues. With 8 bases removed from V and 5 bases from J, the gap between germline ends came to 13 bases. The CDR3 protein is CASAQVPHEQYF. For the CDR3, the DNA is TGTGCCAGCGCGCAGGTCCCCCACGAGCAGTACTTC.

The table lists this clonotype with many counts. V gene TRBV11-2 combines with J gene TRBJ1-6; the D is unclear. Germline V gene data show CDR1 as SGHAT and CDR2 as FQNNGV. The CDR3 sequence is 15 residues long. V was shortened by 3 bases and J by 1 base, with 7 bases between the two germline ends. The CDR3 here is CASSLGASYNSPLHF. As DNA, the CDR3 is TGTGCCAGCAGCTTGGGTGCTTCCTATAATTCACCCCTCCACTTT.

This clonotype was detected ten times or more. The rearrangement links TRBV5-1 to TRBJ1-6; D might be TRBD1 (6 bases). The CDR3 contains 15 residues. Germline V gives CDR1 SGHRS, CDR2 YFSETQ. Trimming pared 0 bases from V and 5 bases from J, leaving 9 bases between. The CDR3 coding sequence is TGCGCCAGCAGCTTGGAGGGGGGTGATAATTCACCCCTCCACTTT. Encoded protein: CASSLEGGDNSPLHF.

This clonotype was seen more than once but under ten times. The chain has TRBV5-1 and TRBJ2-7; D is perhaps TRBD1 (5 bases). The CDR3 is 13 residues long. V shed 3 bases and J shed 6 bases, with 13 bases lying between them. CDR1 and CDR2 (germline): SGHRS, YFSETQ. CDR3 sequence reads: CASSSDRGFEQYF. The CDR3 region has the DNA TGCGCCAGCAGCTCAGATAGGGGCTTCGAGCAGTACTTC.

The chain uses TRBV12-3 or TRBV12-4 and TRBJ1-1; D is undetermined. This CDR3 has 11 residues. Trimming pared 3 bases from V and 10 bases from J, leaving 9 bases between. CDR3 in DNA: TGTGCCAGCAGTTTTATGGGAGGAGCTTTCTTT. Amino acids: CASSFMGGAFF.

This clonotype was observed many times. J is TRBJ1-2 and V is TRBV2, with no clear D. The CDR3 covers 12 residues. Germline V CDR1 and CDR2: SNHLY, FYNNEI. With 1 base removed from V and 4 bases from J, the gap between germline ends came to 4 bases. For the CDR3, the DNA is TGTGCCAGCAGTGAAGATGGCTATGGCTACACCTTC. This encodes CASSEDGYGYTF. The whole variable domain, filled in from reference TRBV2 and TRBJ1-2, reads EPEVTQTPSHQVTQMGQEVILRCVPISNHLYFYWYRQILGQKVEFLVSFYNNEISEKSEIFDDQFSVERPDGSNFTLKIRSTKLEDSAMYFCASSEDGYGYTFGSGTRLTVV.

This clonotype was recorded many times. V and J are TRBV6-2 or TRBV6-3 and TRBJ2-7; D not resolved. Germline values: CDR1 MNHEY, CDR2 SVGEGT. CDR3 length: 12 amino acids. Trimming took off 2 bases at V and 2 bases at J, with 4 bases between the two ends. The CDR3 DNA follows: TGTGCCAGCAGTTACCCGCCCTACGAGCAGTACTTC. It is translated as CASSYPPYEQYF.